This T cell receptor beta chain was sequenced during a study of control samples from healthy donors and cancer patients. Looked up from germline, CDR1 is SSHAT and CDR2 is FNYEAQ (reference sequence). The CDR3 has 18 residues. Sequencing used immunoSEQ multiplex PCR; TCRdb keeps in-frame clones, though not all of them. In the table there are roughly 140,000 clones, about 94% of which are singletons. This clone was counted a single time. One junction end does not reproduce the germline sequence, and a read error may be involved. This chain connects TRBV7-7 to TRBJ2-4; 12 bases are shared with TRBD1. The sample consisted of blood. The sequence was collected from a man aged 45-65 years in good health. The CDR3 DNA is TGTGCTAGCAGCAACGGGACAGGGGGCTTTCGGGCCAAAAACATTCAGTACTTC. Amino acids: CASSNGTGGFRAKNIQYF.